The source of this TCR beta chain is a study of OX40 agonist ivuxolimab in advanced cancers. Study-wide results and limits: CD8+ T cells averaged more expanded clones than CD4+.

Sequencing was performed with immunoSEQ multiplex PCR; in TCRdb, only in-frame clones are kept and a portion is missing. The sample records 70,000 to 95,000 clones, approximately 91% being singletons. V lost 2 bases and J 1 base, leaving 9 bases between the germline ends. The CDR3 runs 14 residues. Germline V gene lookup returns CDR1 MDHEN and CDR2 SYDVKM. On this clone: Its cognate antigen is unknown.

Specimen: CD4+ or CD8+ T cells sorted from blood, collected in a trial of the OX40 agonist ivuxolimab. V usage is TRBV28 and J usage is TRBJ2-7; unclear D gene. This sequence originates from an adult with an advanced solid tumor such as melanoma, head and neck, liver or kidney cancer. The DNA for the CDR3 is TGTGCCAGCAGTTTAGTAGCCCCTTCCTACGAGCAGTACTTC. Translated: CASSLVAPSYEQYF.